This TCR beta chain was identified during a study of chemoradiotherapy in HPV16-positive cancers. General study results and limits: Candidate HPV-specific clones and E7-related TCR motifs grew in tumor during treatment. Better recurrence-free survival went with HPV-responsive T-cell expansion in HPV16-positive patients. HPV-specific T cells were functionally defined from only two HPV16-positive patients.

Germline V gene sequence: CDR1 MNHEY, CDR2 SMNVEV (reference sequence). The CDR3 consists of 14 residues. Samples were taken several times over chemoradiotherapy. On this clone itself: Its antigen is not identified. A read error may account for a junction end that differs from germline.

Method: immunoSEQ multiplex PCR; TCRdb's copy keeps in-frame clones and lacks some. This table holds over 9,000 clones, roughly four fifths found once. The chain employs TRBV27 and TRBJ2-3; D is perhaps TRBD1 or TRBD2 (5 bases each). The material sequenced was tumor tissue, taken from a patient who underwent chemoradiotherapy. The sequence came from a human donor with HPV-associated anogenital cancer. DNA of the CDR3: TGTACCAGCGCAATTGGGGGTTTCACAGATACGCAGTATTTT. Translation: CTSAIGGFTDTQYF.